This record looks at one T cell receptor (beta chain) sequence and its context. PCR involved 60 Vbeta and 13 Jbeta primers. Using immunoSEQ multiplex PCR, the repertoire was profiled, and TCRdb retains in-frame clones only, with some absent. In the table there are 95,000 to 120,000 clones, under 70% of which are singletons. This entry comes from a study of cytomegalovirus exposure and HLA in healthy donors. Germline-derived CDR1 and CDR2 are MNHNS and SASEGT. The V and J ends lost 3 bases and 6 bases respectively, with 9 bases between them. The CDR3 spans 14 residues. The sequencing sample was made of PBMCs. The receptor comes from a man in his late teens or twenties in good health and CMV-seropositive. The rearrangement links TRBV6-1 to TRBJ1-6, with D hard to call. The DNA of the CDR3 is TGTGCCAGCAGTGAGCGGTCGGGTAATTCACCCCTCCACTTT. Encoded protein: CASSERSGNSPLHF.